These 29 T cell receptor beta chains were sequenced from one sample in a study of graft-versus-host responses after intestinal transplantation. Their recognized antigens are unknown. Libraries were prepared by immunoSEQ multiplex PCR; TCRdb keeps only in-frame clonotypes and omits some of them. The data show some 120,000 clones, just over 90% seen once. Sequencing used unstimulated CD4+ T cells sorted from spleen or lymph node cells, obtained before intestinal transplant. The source is a human donor who received an intestinal transplant.

The gene calls are TRBV6-5 and TRBJ2-4; 10 nucleotides line up with TRBD2. Germline assignment: CDR1 MNHEY and CDR2 SVGAGI. The CDR3 runs 14 residues. V was pared by 6 bases and J by 10 bases, with 9 bases of the junction left unmatched. The CDR3: CASRSLAGGGIQYF. The CDR3 region has the DNA TGTGCCAGCAGATCTTTAGCGGGAGGCGGGATTCAGTACTTC.

V usage is TRBV9 and J usage is TRBJ2-3; a weak D match, TRBD2 (7 bases). The CDR3 totals 13 residues. The V end was cut by 4 bases, the J end by 5 bases, with 11 bases between. Germline assignment: CDR1 SGDLS and CDR2 YYNGEE. The CDR3 nucleotides read TGTGCCAGCAGCTTCGGGGGGCAAGATACGCAGTATTTT. Encoded protein: CASSFGGQDTQYF.

The V gene is TRBV14, the J gene TRBJ2-7; 11 bases match TRBD2. The length of the CDR3 is 19 residues. The germline CDR1 and CDR2 sequences are SGHDN and FVKESK. V shed 1 base and J 2 bases; nucleotides not matched to a gene: 13. The CDR3 spells CASSQVRRTGTSGTYEQYF. For the CDR3, the DNA is TGTGCCAGCAGCCAAGTTAGGCGAACCGGGACTAGCGGCACCTACGAGCAGTACTTC.

This rearrangement joins TRBV7-3 to TRBJ2-7, with D hard to call. The CDR3 has 13 amino acids. The V gene lost 3 bases and the J gene lost 5 bases, with 11 bases spanning the gap. Looked up from germline, CDR1 is SGHTA and CDR2 is FQGTGA. In nucleotides, the CDR3 is TGTGCCAGCAGCTTCGGAAACAGAGACGAGCAGTACTTC. This translates into CASSFGNRDEQYF.

This clone was seen once. The chain employs TRBV6-1 and TRBJ1-5; TRBD1 matches at 7 bases. J lost 0 bases, V lost 5 bases, and 4 bases had no gene match. CDR1 MNHNS and CDR2 SASEGT come from the germline V gene. The CDR3 consists of 15 residues. CDR3 sequence reads: CASSLNRGSNQPQHF. As DNA, the CDR3 is TGTGCCAGCAGTTTAAACAGGGGTAGCAATCAGCCCCAGCATTTT.

The chain is built from TRBV29-1 and TRBJ2-1; 9 bases align to TRBD2. Losses at the gene ends were 4 bases for V and 5 bases for J; bases not matched to a gene: 9. Germline V lookup: CDR1 SQVTM, CDR2 ANQGSEA. The CDR3 has 15 amino acids. CDR3 protein: CSVVPYSGSNNEQFF. The CDR3, as DNA: TGCAGCGTTGTGCCCTATAGCGGGAGCAACAATGAGCAGTTCTTC.

The chain employs TRBV4-1 and TRBJ1-1; perhaps TRBD1 as D (5 bases). The CDR3 contains 13 residues. From germline, CDR1 is MGHRA and CDR2 YSYEKL. Trimming pared 0 bases from V and 11 bases from J, leaving 13 bases between. The CDR3 region is CASSQDWVAGAFF. CDR3 bases: TGCGCCAGCAGCCAAGATTGGGTCGCAGGGGCTTTCTTT.

The V call is TRBV2, the J call TRBJ2-3, with 11 bases lining up with TRBD2. Germline-derived CDR1 and CDR2 are SNHLY and FYNNEI. The CDR3 is 14 residues long. V lost 8 bases to trimming and J lost 6 bases; unmatched junction nucleotides: 7. In DNA, the CDR3 is TGTGCCAGCCGTAGCGGGAGGGGCTCCGATACGCAGTATTTT. It codes for CASRSGRGSDTQYF.

The gene calls are TRBV18 and TRBJ2-5, with TRBD2 matching over 9 bases. CDR3 size: 16 residues. Germline assignment: CDR1 KGHSH and CDR2 LQKENI. Losses at the gene ends were 5 bases for V and 2 bases for J; bases not matched to a gene: 9. CDR3 nucleotides: TGTGCCAGCTCAAAGCGAGCGGGGGGTCGGCAAGAGACCCAGTACTTC. This codes for CASSKRAGGRQETQYF.

This clone has only a few counts. This chain links TRBV6-5 with TRBJ2-7, with TRBD1 identical over 7 bases. The CDR3 sequence is 12 residues long. Germline CDR1 is MNHEY and CDR2 is SVGAGI. Trimming removed 5 bases from V and 5 bases from J; junction bases left unmatched: 3. CDR3 nucleotide sequence: TGTGCCAGCAGTAGACAGGGCCACGAGCAGTACTTC. Protein: CASSRQGHEQYF.

This clone was detected only a few times. The V call is TRBV29-1, the J call TRBJ1-5; 10 positions agree with TRBD1. The V segment lost 4 bases and the J segment 0 bases; nucleotides outside the gene matches: 3. CDR1 and CDR2 (germline): SQVTM, ANQGSEA. This CDR3 has 15 residues. CDR3: CSVAGTGDSNQPQHF. The DNA of the CDR3 is TGCAGCGTTGCCGGGACAGGGGATAGCAATCAGCCCCAGCATTTT. The full variable domain, completed using reference TRBV29-1 and TRBJ1-5, is SAVISQKPSRDICQRGTSLTIQCQVDSQVTMMFWYRQQPGQSLTLIATANQGSEATYESGFVIDKFPISRPNLTFSTLTVSNMSPEDSSIYLCSVAGTGDSNQPQHFGDGTRLSIL.

This chain joins TRBV6-5 and TRBJ2-1; D is perhaps TRBD2 (5 bases). There are 15 residues in the CDR3. Germline V gives CDR1 MNHEY, CDR2 SVGAGI. Deletions cut 2 bases from V and 0 bases from J, with 8 bases between. The DNA for the CDR3 is TGTGCCAGCAGTTACGCGGGTCACTCCTACAATGAGCAGTTCTTC. Amino acid sequence: CASSYAGHSYNEQFF.

This chain links TRBV15 with TRBJ2-7, with D unclear. The CDR3 is 15 residues long. Germline V gene lookup returns CDR1 LNHNV and CDR2 YYDKDF (reference sequence). The V end was cut by 1 base, the J end by 2 bases, with 12 bases between. DNA of the CDR3: TGTGCCACCAGCAGAGCGGTTGCTAGTACCTACGAGCAGTACTTC. Amino acids: CATSRAVASTYEQYF.

The chain joins TRBV6-1 to TRBJ2-5; weak D call: TRBD2 (5 bases). The better agreement between TRBJ2-7 and the DNA end casts doubt on the J call. Germline CDR1 and CDR2: MNHNS and SASEGT. The CDR3 runs to 15 residues. CDR3 sequence (DNA): TGTGCCAGCAGTGCCAAGGGAGCAGGACGATACGAGCAGTACTTC. It is translated as CASSAKGAGRYEQYF.

The chain combines TRBV2 with TRBJ2-7; 11 nucleotides line up with TRBD2. The CDR3 sequence is 14 residues long. Germline lookup yields CDR1 SNHLY and CDR2 FYNNEI. Germline trimming cut 6 bases from V and 3 bases from J; bases unmatched to any gene: 4. The CDR3 loop reads CASRETSGIYEQYF. The CDR3 DNA reads TGTGCCAGCAGGGAGACTAGCGGGATCTACGAGCAGTACTTC.

The V call is TRBV10-1, the J call TRBJ2-2; 12 bases line up with TRBD1. With V trimmed by 3 bases and J by 5 bases, 16 bases remained unmatched. CDR1 WNHNN and CDR2 SYGVQD come from the germline V gene (reference sequence). The CDR3 has 20 residues. For the CDR3, the DNA is TGCGCCAGCAGTGAAGTTGTGGGACAGGGGGCTGTAAGAGGAACCGGGGAGCTGTTTTTT. Its translation: CASSEVVGQGAVRGTGELFF.

The V and J genes are TRBV6-1 and TRBJ2-1, with D maybe TRBD2 (5 bases). The V gene lost 7 bases and the J gene lost 0 bases, with 13 bases spanning the gap. The length of the CDR3 is 15 residues. Germline V gene sequence: CDR1 MNHNS, CDR2 SASEGT. The CDR3 coding sequence is TGTGCCAGCAATCTAGCTTTGAGCTCCTACAATGAGCAGTTCTTC. It translates to CASNLALSSYNEQFF.

J is TRBJ1-1 and V is TRBV5-4, with 9 bases aligning to TRBD1. Germline values: CDR1 SGHNT, CDR2 YYREEE (reference sequence). The CDR3 covers 15 residues. Losses at the gene ends were 6 bases for V and 5 bases for J; bases not matched to a gene: 11. DNA for the CDR3: TGTGCCAGCACCTTCCCGGGACAGGGAAGTACTGAAGCTTTCTTT. This gives the protein CASTFPGQGSTEAFF. The whole variable domain, remainder taken from reference TRBV5-4 and TRBJ1-1, is ETGVTQSPTHLIKTRGQQVTLRCSSQSGHNTVSWYQQALGQGPQFIFQYYREEENGRGNFPPRFSGLQFPNYSSELNVNALELDDSALYLCASTFPGQGSTEAFFGQGTRLTVV.

The J gene is TRBJ2-1, the V gene TRBV9; D gene ambiguous. This CDR3 has 17 amino acids. Germline V gives CDR1 SGDLS, CDR2 YYNGEE. V gave up 2 bases and J gave up 0 bases, with 15 bases separating them. The CDR3 nucleotides are TGTGCCAGCAGCGTTCGCCTCTCAGTTTCCTCCTACAATGAGCAGTTCTTC. Its translation is CASSVRLSVSSYNEQFF.

This CDR3 reads CASRRTSGPEQYF. The CDR3 nucleotides read TGTGCCAGCAGGAGGACTAGCGGGCCCGAGCAGTACTTC. V gene TRBV6-1 combines with J gene TRBJ2-7; 11 bases are shared with TRBD2. Trimming cost V 6 bases and J 6 bases; bases outside gene matches: 4. This CDR3 is built from 13 residues. Germline V gene sequence: CDR1 MNHNS, CDR2 SASEGT.

V and J are TRBV29-1 and TRBJ2-7, with D tentatively TRBD1 (6 bases). Germline V gene lookup returns CDR1 SQVTM and CDR2 ANQGSEA. The CDR3 spans 11 residues. With 7 bases removed from V and 2 bases from J, the gap between germline ends came to 9 bases. This CDR3 is CSARTAYEQYF. The CDR3 coding sequence is TGCAGCGCTAGGACAGCCTACGAGCAGTACTTC.

The table lists this clone with a count of one. CDR3 protein: CASSLRTGVNTDTQYF. The CDR3 bases are TGCGCCAGCAGCCTCCGGACAGGGGTGAACACAGATACGCAGTATTTT. The rearrangement uses TRBV5-1 and TRBJ2-3; 9 bases line up with TRBD1. Germline V gene lookup returns CDR1 SGHRS and CDR2 YFSETQ. V lost 4 bases to trimming and J lost 2 bases; unmatched junction nucleotides: 8. CDR3 size: 16 residues.

This rearrangement joins TRBV5-4 to TRBJ2-1, with 7 bases matching TRBD1. The junction had 5 bases not matched to a gene; V was cut back by 4 bases and J by 7 bases. Germline CDR1 and CDR2: SGHNT and YYREEE (reference sequence). There are 13 residues in the CDR3. CDR3 in DNA: TGTGCCAGCAGCAAGGGACAGACGAATGAGCAGTTCTTC. Translated: CASSKGQTNEQFF.

This chain connects TRBV19 to TRBJ1-5; D perhaps matches TRBD1 (5 bases). V shed 3 bases and J shed 0 bases, with 6 bases lying between them. Germline V gene data show CDR1 as LNHDA and CDR2 as SQIVND (reference sequence). The CDR3 loop spans 14 amino acids. In nucleotides, the CDR3 is TGTGCCAGTAGTATCCAGGGTAGCAATCAGCCCCAGCATTTT. Its protein is CASSIQGSNQPQHF. Full variable domain (outside the CDR3, taken from reference TRBV19 and TRBJ1-5): DGGITQSPKYLFRKEGQNVTLSCEQNLNHDAMYWYRQDPGQGLRLIYYSQIVNDFQKGDIAEGYSVSREKKESFPLTVTSAQKNPTAFYLCASSIQGSNQPQHFGDGTRLSIL.

The chain has TRBV2 and TRBJ2-1; weak D call: TRBD1 (6 bases). This CDR3 region has 16 residues. Per germline, CDR1 SNHLY and CDR2 FYNNEI. The germline V and J ends were trimmed by 7 bases and 5 bases, with 21 bases remaining between them. The CDR3: CASTPQGRPLDNEQFF. The CDR3 DNA is TGTGCCAGCACCCCACAGGGACGGCCGCTCGACAATGAGCAGTTCTTC. Full variable domain (missing parts from reference TRBV2 and TRBJ2-1): EPEVTQTPSHQVTQMGQEVILRCVPISNHLYFYWYRQILGQKVEFLVSFYNNEISEKSEIFDDQFSVERPDGSNFTLKIRSTKLEDSAMYFCASTPQGRPLDNEQFFGPGTRLTVL.

The J gene is TRBJ2-1, the V gene TRBV5-1; 12 positions agree with TRBD2. After removal of 5 bases from V and 7 bases from J, the junction contained 10 bases not matched to a gene. The CDR3 is made up of 16 amino acids. Germline V CDR1 and CDR2: SGHRS, YFSETQ. In DNA, the CDR3 is TGCGCCAGCAGTTCGACTAGCGGGAGCCTCCTAAATGAGCAGTTCTTC. Its protein product is CASSSTSGSLLNEQFF.

This chain connects TRBV10-3 to TRBJ2-3; tentative D call: TRBD1 (5 bases). Germline CDR1 ENHRY, CDR2 SYGVKD. Trimming took off 2 bases at V and 0 bases at J, with 6 bases between the two ends. The CDR3 runs to 14 residues. The CDR3 reads CAISEGASTDTQYF. CDR3 coding DNA: TGTGCCATCAGTGAGGGGGCTAGCACAGATACGCAGTATTTT.

J is TRBJ2-1 and V is TRBV4-2; 12 nucleotides align to TRBD2. Germline loops: CDR1 LGHNA, CDR2 YNFKEQ. This CDR3 has 16 residues. The V segment lost 2 bases and the J segment 4 bases; nucleotides outside the gene matches: 3. CDR3 protein: CASSQQTSGSYNEQFF. DNA of the CDR3: TGTGCCAGCAGCCAACAGACTAGCGGGAGTTACAATGAGCAGTTCTTC.

As to this clone: The same CDR3 also results from other DNA sequences found in this sample. V usage is TRBV2 and J usage is TRBJ2-5, with TRBD2 identical over 13 bases. The CDR3 consists of 15 residues. Per germline, CDR1 SNHLY and CDR2 FYNNEI. V shed 6 bases, J shed 4 bases, and the junction held 5 bases outside the gene matches. CDR3 in DNA: TGTGCCAGCAGCGGGACTAGCGGGAAGTCAGAGACCCAGTACTTC. Encoded protein: CASSGTSGKSETQYF. The full variable domain, its missing parts supplied by reference TRBV2 and TRBJ2-5, is EPEVTQTPSHQVTQMGQEVILRCVPISNHLYFYWYRQILGQKVEFLVSFYNNEISEKSEIFDDQFSVERPDGSNFTLKIRSTKLEDSAMYFCASSGTSGKSETQYFGPGTRLLVL.